What follows describes a single T cell receptor beta chain. V lost 5 bases to trimming and J lost 0 bases, with 13 bases between them. Germline V gene sequence: CDR1 LGHNT, CDR2 FRNRAP. The CDR3 extends over 15 amino acids. The sample is drawn from a study of blood T cell repertoires in COVID-19. About the research overall: Acute-phase and convalescent COVID-19 samples originated in the United States, Italy and Spain.

Original data processing: Researchers report that nucleated cell counts were estimated from reference gene primer amplification. The table came from immunoSEQ multiplex PCR; TCRdb's copy has only in-frame clones and leaves some out. V and J calls and clone size follow that table, whereas D and trimming were derived from the DNA. This table holds approximately 140,000 clones, about four fifths found once. The chain has TRBV12-5 and TRBJ1-1; no clear D. Specimen: peripheral blood. This TCR came from a human donor with acute or convalescent COVID-19. The donor label of this sample is uncertain. The CDR3, as DNA: TGTGCTAGTGGTGAACCGGGGTTCATGAACACTGAAGCTTTCTTT. Its translation is CASGEPGFMNTEAFF.